Following are 31 T cell receptor beta chains from one sample sequenced in a study of T cell responses to AZD1222 COVID-19 vaccine. Produced via immunoSEQ multiplex PCR; TCRdb's table is partial and in-frame only. The table has some 170,000 clones, around 90% seen once. The material sequenced was peripheral blood, taken on day 0 of MenACWY control vaccination. The receptors were gathered from an adult in good health.

The CDR3 protein is CASGLGPFNNQPQHF. The CDR3 DNA follows: TGTGCTAGTGGTTTGGGACCGTTCAATAATCAGCCCCAGCATTTT. The chain joins TRBV12-5 to TRBJ1-5; no clear D gene. V was shortened by 1 base and J by 4 bases, with 11 bases between the two germline ends. CDR1 and CDR2 (germline): LGHNT, FRNRAP. The CDR3 sequence is 15 residues long.

This chain links TRBV18 with TRBJ2-1; D is unclear. Germline assignment: CDR1 KGHSH and CDR2 LQKENI. V was shortened by 3 bases and J by 1 base, with 13 bases between the two germline ends. The length of the CDR3 is 16 residues. The CDR3 loop reads CASSPVRTASYNEQFF. The CDR3 DNA reads as TGTGCCAGCTCACCCGTTCGGACGGCGTCCTACAATGAGCAGTTCTTC.

The chain is built from TRBV14 and TRBJ2-7; TRBD2 aligns across 10 bases. The CDR3 extends over 16 amino acids. Germline assignment: CDR1 SGHDN and CDR2 FVKESK. J gave up 7 bases and V 1 base, and 10 bases lay outside the gene matches. The CDR3 DNA follows: TGTGCCAGCAGCCAAGCTCGGCTAGCGGGAGTGGGGGAGCAGTACTTC. It codes for CASSQARLAGVGEQYF.

Comment on this clone: The same CDR3 arises from other DNA sequences in this sample as well. The chain recombines TRBV6-5 with TRBJ1-2, with 7 bases lining up with TRBD1. Germline V lookup: CDR1 MNHEY, CDR2 SVGAGI. Trimming cost V 3 bases and J 4 bases; bases outside gene matches: 8. This CDR3 comprises 15 residues. The CDR3 sequence: CASSYSPGGTYGYTF. The DNA for the CDR3 is TGTGCCAGCAGTTATTCTCCAGGGGGGACCTATGGCTACACCTTC.

The chain employs TRBV7-9 and TRBJ1-2, with D perhaps TRBD1 (5 bases). The ends were cut back, 5 bases at V and 8 bases at J, with 15 bases in the middle. The CDR3 has 13 residues. Germline-derived CDR1 and CDR2 are SEHNR and FQNEAQ (reference sequence). The CDR3 DNA is TGTGCCAGCAGCGGGGGACTGTCCATGGGCTACACCTTC. This codes for CASSGGLSMGYTF.

The chain uses TRBV29-1 and TRBJ1-2; D ambiguous. V lost 5 bases and J 0 bases, leaving 4 bases between the germline ends. Per the germline V gene, CDR1 is SQVTM and CDR2 is ANQGSEA. The CDR3 covers 11 residues. The CDR3 loop is CSVMANYGYTF. The CDR3 nucleotides read TGCAGCGTTATGGCTAACTATGGCTACACCTTC.

The chain has TRBV11-2 and TRBJ2-3, with unresolved D. This CDR3 is 15 amino acids long. Trimming removed 2 bases from V and 0 bases from J, with 9 bases in between. In germline, CDR1 is SGHAT, CDR2 FQNNGV. This CDR3 reads CASSLRVSSTDTQYF. In nucleotides, the CDR3 is TGTGCCAGCAGCTTAAGGGTTTCTAGCACAGATACGCAGTATTTT.

The chain combines TRBV25-1 with TRBJ1-2; no clear D gene. CDR3 length: 15 residues. Looked up from germline, CDR1 is MGHDK and CDR2 is SYGVNS. Trimming pared 6 bases from V and 3 bases from J, leaving 17 bases between. CDR3 amino acids: CASSPVDRPHYGYTF. DNA for the CDR3: TGTGCCAGCAGCCCGGTGGATAGGCCTCACTATGGCTACACCTTC.

The chain combines TRBV11-2 with TRBJ2-5, with TRBD2 as a possible D gene (6 bases). The CDR3 is made up of 15 amino acids. Germline lookup yields CDR1 SGHAT and CDR2 FQNNGV. V shed 1 base and J shed 4 bases, with 13 bases lying between them. CDR3 region: CASSLAGTSPETQYF. The CDR3 nucleotides are TGTGCCAGCAGCTTAGCAGGGACTTCCCCAGAGACCCAGTACTTC.

Remarks on this clone: This is likely a read error, given that the CDR3 carries no conserved phenylalanine or tryptophan at its end. It is unclear where the CDR3 begins or ends on the DNA, so no DNA is shown, and the CDR3 is as TCRdb lists it. The rearrangement links TRBV18 to TRBJ2-7. Inclusive of both ends, the CDR3 amounts to 11 amino acids. Per the germline V gene, CDR1 is KGHSH and CDR2 is LQKENI. CDR3 sequence reads: CASSPGFVRQR.

This clone appeared a single time. The chain links TRBV28 to TRBJ2-7; possibly TRBD2 for D (6 bases). V was cut by 2 bases and J by 0 bases, with 11 bases left in between. The CDR3 loop spans 15 amino acids. Looked up from germline, CDR1 is MDHEN and CDR2 is SYDVKM. The CDR3 is CASSLGGRLSYEQYF. The CDR3 DNA follows: TGTGCCAGCAGTTTAGGGGGGAGGCTCTCCTACGAGCAGTACTTC.

The CDR3 bases are TGTGCCAGCAGCCAAGACTTGGCGGGAGGACACAATGAGCAGTTCTTC. Amino acid sequence: CASSQDLAGGHNEQFF. The chain couples TRBV3-1 (or the pseudogene TRBV3-2) to TRBJ2-1, with 8 bases lining up with TRBD2. With 0 bases clipped from V and 5 bases from J, the junction kept 6 bases outside the gene matches. The CDR3 is 16 amino acids. Per the germline V gene, CDR1 is LGHDT and CDR2 is YNNKEL (reference sequence).

This chain joins TRBV9 and TRBJ1-1; the D gene is possibly TRBD1 (5 bases). Germline assignment: CDR1 SGDLS and CDR2 YYNGEE. The CDR3 sequence is 13 residues long. Trimming pared 0 bases from V and 6 bases from J, leaving 9 bases between. The CDR3 DNA reads as TGTGCCAGCAGCGTAGCAGGGTACCCTGAAGCTTTCTTT. It yields the protein CASSVAGYPEAFF.

The chain links TRBV20-1 to TRBJ1-2, with D maybe TRBD1 (5 bases). The CDR3 consists of 11 residues. CDR1 and CDR2 (germline): DFQATT, SNEGSKA (reference sequence). The CDR3 DNA sequence: TGCACCGGCGGGGACTCCTATGGCTACACCTTC. The encoded protein is CTGGDSYGYTF.

This rearrangement joins TRBV5-1 to TRBJ2-1, with D possibly TRBD2 on 6 matching bases. V dropped 0 bases and J dropped 5 bases, with 15 bases sitting between them. The germline V gene has CDR1 SGHRS and CDR2 YFSETQ. There are 16 residues in the CDR3. The CDR3 loop reads CASSLAPGTPNNEQFF. The CDR3 DNA is TGCGCCAGCAGCTTGGCCCCCGGGACTCCCAACAATGAGCAGTTCTTC. The full variable domain, in which reference TRBV5-1 and TRBJ2-1 provide the parts outside the CDR3, is KAGVTQTPRYLIKTRGQQVTLSCSPISGHRSVSWYQQTPGQGLQFLFEYFSETQRNKGNFPGRFSGRQFSNSRSEMNVSTLELGDSALYLCASSLAPGTPNNEQFFGPGTRLTVL.

V is TRBV5-4 and J is TRBJ1-4, with D uncertain. The CDR3 runs to 13 residues. Trimming shortened V by 0 bases and J by 7 bases, and 7 bases separated the two germline ends. Per germline, CDR1 SGHNT and CDR2 YYREEE (reference sequence). The CDR3 region has the DNA TGTGCCAGCAGCTTGGGGCAGGTTGAAAAACTGTTTTTT. It specifies CASSLGQVEKLFF.

CDR3: CASSQGLVGETQYF. In nucleotides, the CDR3 is TGTGCCAGCAGCCAAGGGTTGGTCGGAGAGACCCAGTACTTC. V and J are TRBV11-2 and TRBJ2-5; D remains ambiguous. Trimming cost V 5 bases and J 4 bases, with 14 bases left between them. The CDR3 has 14 residues. Germline loops: CDR1 SGHAT, CDR2 FQNNGV.

This clone was seen a single time. The chain has TRBV28 and TRBJ1-5, with 12 bases fitting TRBD1. V shed 6 bases and J 3 bases; nucleotides not matched to a gene: 3. The CDR3 contains 15 residues. Germline values: CDR1 MDHEN, CDR2 SYDVKM. CDR3 residues: CASSSGQGANQPQHF. The DNA of the CDR3 is TGTGCCAGCAGCTCGGGACAGGGGGCCAATCAGCCCCAGCATTTT.

The chain combines TRBV12-3 or TRBV12-4 with TRBJ2-7; no reliable D call. The CDR3 is 13 amino acids. V dropped 6 bases and J dropped 2 bases, with 11 bases sitting between them. CDR3 residues: CASRPDTTYEQYF. CDR3 sequence (DNA): TGTGCCAGCAGACCTGACACAACCTACGAGCAGTACTTC.

This clone was found once. Compared with germline, one end of the junction differs, possibly owing to a read error. V gene TRBV18 combines with J gene TRBJ1-1, with D maybe TRBD1 (5 bases). The germline CDR1 and CDR2 sequences are KGHSH and LQKENI. CDR3 length: 14 residues. This chain's CDR3 is CASSPGPSNTETFF. The CDR3 DNA is TGTGCCAGCTCACCGGGGCCCTCGAACACTGAAACTTTCTTT.

The rearrangement joins TRBV30 to TRBJ1-2; 8 positions match TRBD1. The ends lost 0 bases at V and 3 bases at J; junction bases unmatched: 6. This CDR3 region has 15 residues. CDR1 is GTSNPN, CDR2 SVGIG, per germline (reference sequence). CDR3 loop: CAWSVGQGAHYGYTF. CDR3 coding DNA: TGTGCCTGGAGTGTGGGTCAGGGGGCCCACTATGGCTACACCTTC. Full variable domain (remainder filled in from reference TRBV30 and TRBJ1-2): SQTIHQWPATLVQPVGSPLSLECTVEGTSNPNLYWYRQAAGRGLQLLFYSVGIGQISSEVPQNLSASRPQDRQFILSSKKLLLSDSGFYLCAWSVGQGAHYGYTFGSGTRLTVV.

The V and J genes are TRBV13 and TRBJ2-1; TRBD2 matches at 7 bases. From germline, CDR1 is PRHDT and CDR2 FYEKMQ (reference sequence). The ends lost 1 base at V and 6 bases at J; junction bases unmatched: 12. The CDR3 runs to 17 residues. In DNA, the CDR3 is TGTGCCAGCAGCTTAGACGGGGGAGGGCCAGGTTCCAATGAGCAGTTCTTC. It codes for CASSLDGGGPGSNEQFF.

The J gene is TRBJ2-5, the V gene TRBV10-3; D gene uncertain. Trimming removed 0 bases at V and 0 bases at J, with 5 bases between. The CDR3 sequence is 14 residues long. CDR1 and CDR2 from the germline V gene are ENHRY and SYGVKD. The CDR3 DNA follows: TGTGCCATCAGTGAGTCAGACGACCAAGAGACCCAGTACTTC. It codes for CAISESDDQETQYF.

This chain joins TRBV13 and TRBJ1-5, with D possibly TRBD1 on 5 matching bases. Germline loops: CDR1 PRHDT, CDR2 FYEKMQ (reference sequence). The V and J ends lost 1 base and 6 bases respectively, with 7 bases between them. The CDR3 has 13 amino acids. Here the CDR3 reads CASSLDGGQPQHF. Here the CDR3 DNA reads TGTGCCAGCAGCTTAGATGGGGGTCAGCCCCAGCATTTT.

The rearrangement uses TRBV2 and TRBJ2-5; TRBD1 aligns across 8 bases. Germline CDR1 is SNHLY and CDR2 is FYNNEI. The CDR3 has 16 amino acids. V lost 6 bases and J lost 4; bases outside the gene matches: 13. The CDR3 coding sequence is TGTGCCAGCAGAGGACAGGGAGAGGAGGGTCTAGAGACCCAGTACTTC. It is translated as CASRGQGEEGLETQYF. The full variable domain, rest sourced from reference TRBV2 and TRBJ2-5, is EPEVTQTPSHQVTQMGQEVILRCVPISNHLYFYWYRQILGQKVEFLVSFYNNEISEKSEIFDDQFSVERPDGSNFTLKIRSTKLEDSAMYFCASRGQGEEGLETQYFGPGTRLLVL.

The rearrangement links TRBV3-1 (or the pseudogene TRBV3-2) to TRBJ1-4; D is ambiguous. Trimming removed 4 bases from V and 8 bases from J, with 8 bases in between. Germline V gene lookup returns CDR1 LGHDT and CDR2 YNNKEL (reference sequence). This CDR3 has 12 amino acids. The CDR3 bases are TGTGCCAGCAGCCCTGGTTCCGAAAAACTGTTTTTT. Translation gives CASSPGSEKLFF.

The chain combines TRBV24-1 with TRBJ1-2; D possibly corresponds to TRBD1 (5 bases). Trimming took off 7 bases at V and 2 bases at J, with 7 bases between the two ends. The CDR3 is 12 amino acids. Germline V lookup: CDR1 KGHDR, CDR2 SFDVKD. The CDR3 loop is CATSGGNYGYTF. In nucleotides, the CDR3 is TGTGCCACCAGCGGGGGGAACTATGGCTACACCTTC.

The chain employs TRBV11-3 and TRBJ1-6, with 9 bases aligning to TRBD1. The J segment lost 9 bases and the V segment lost 0 bases, leaving 6 bases of the junction unmatched. The CDR3 contains 16 residues. Looked up from germline, CDR1 is SGHNT and CDR2 is YENEEA. CDR3 protein: CASSLDLQGAPSPLHF. CDR3 bases: TGTGCCAGCAGCTTAGATCTACAGGGGGCGCCTTCACCCCTCCACTTT.

V and J are TRBV7-3 and TRBJ2-6; a possible D gene is TRBD2 (5 bases). Trimming took 6 bases from V and 2 from J, leaving 11 bases between them. The CDR3 has 15 residues. Germline-derived CDR1 and CDR2 are SGHTA and FQGTGA. The CDR3 DNA reads as TGTGCCAGCAGGTCCGGGGTAGCTGGGGCCAACGTCCTGACTTTC. Translated: CASRSGVAGANVLTF.

This clone was recorded once. The chain joins TRBV28 to TRBJ1-2; a weak D match, TRBD1 (6 bases). CDR1 is MDHEN and CDR2 is SYDVKM in the germline V gene. Trimming stripped 8 bases from V and 2 bases from J, with 21 bases between. The CDR3 spans 16 residues. CDR3 nucleotides: TGTGCCAGCGCTTCCCGGAGGGGGGGGCCAAACTATGGCTACACCTTC. Its translation is CASASRRGGPNYGYTF.

The chain employs TRBV15 and TRBJ2-7; 10 nucleotides align to TRBD2. The CDR3 spans 15 residues. V shed 4 bases and J 0 bases; nucleotides not matched to a gene: 3. Germline values: CDR1 LNHNV, CDR2 YYDKDF (reference sequence). CDR3 amino acids: CATSTRLAGSYEQYF. In DNA, the CDR3 is TGTGCCACCAGCACCCGACTAGCGGGCTCCTACGAGCAGTACTTC.